This passage covers 32 T cell receptor beta chains from one sample sequenced in a study of lymphopenia after photon versus proton radiotherapy. Clones were sequenced by immunoSEQ multiplex PCR, and TCRdb holds only the in-frame ones, with some missing. The sample records about 53,000 clones, around 80% being singletons. Sequencing was performed on peripheral blood, taken from a patient treated with photon-based radiotherapy. The receptors derive from a middle-aged man with gastric cancer.

The chain uses TRBV6-5 and TRBJ2-5, with 9 bases aligning to TRBD2. The CDR3 runs to 15 residues. The ends lost 2 bases at V and 6 bases at J; junction bases unmatched: 7. The V gene's germline CDR1 is MNHEY and CDR2 SVGAGI. The CDR3 reads CASSYGVAGVKTQYF. Here the CDR3 DNA reads TGTGCCAGCAGTTACGGGGTAGCGGGAGTGAAGACCCAGTACTTC.

The chain couples TRBV25-1 to TRBJ2-5, with 8 positions matching TRBD2. CDR1 and CDR2 (germline): MGHDK, SYGVNS. This CDR3 region has 14 residues. The trim removed 6 bases at V and 5 bases at J, leaving 8 bases unmatched. CDR3 DNA sequence: TGTGCCAGCAGGGGAGCGGGAGCCCCGGAGACCCAGTACTTC. Translating it yields CASRGAGAPETQYF.

This clone was seen at least ten times. The chain carries TRBV2 and TRBJ2-7, with 7 bases fitting TRBD2. Trimming took 6 bases from V and 5 from J; bases not matched to a gene: 4. The germline gives CDR1 SNHLY, CDR2 FYNNEI. The CDR3 length is 12 residues. CDR3 region: CASSWEGNEQYF. The CDR3 region has the DNA TGTGCCAGCAGCTGGGAGGGGAACGAGCAGTACTTC.

The table lists this clone with a count of one. This sequence joins TRBV10-3 and TRBJ2-7; D gene unclear. The germline V gene has CDR1 ENHRY and CDR2 SYGVKD. The CDR3 contains 15 residues. V was shortened by 3 bases and J by 0 bases, with 12 bases between the two germline ends. As DNA, the CDR3 is TGTGCCATCAGTGATCGCAGCGCGAGCTCCTACGAGCAGTACTTC. It specifies CAISDRSASSYEQYF.

The rearrangement uses TRBV12-1 and TRBJ2-7; TRBD1, the table's D call, lacks a check against the DNA. TRBV12-1 is a pseudogene segment. The CDR3 sequence is 16 residues long. CDR3 coding DNA: TGTGCCAGCAGCTTTCATTGGACAGGGGAAGGGTACGAGCAGTACTTC. It encodes CASSFHWTGEGYEQYF.

This chain joins TRBV2 and TRBJ2-7; the match to TRBD2 covers 10 bases. Losses at the gene ends were 6 bases for V and 5 bases for J; bases not matched to a gene: 13. This CDR3 spans 16 amino acids. The germline V gene encodes CDR1 SNHLY and CDR2 FYNNEI. The CDR3 DNA sequence: TGTGCCAGCAGCCTTCGGGGTAGCGGGAGGTCCCACGAGCAGTACTTC. It codes for CASSLRGSGRSHEQYF.

The CDR3 coding sequence is TGTGCCAGCCAAGCCGGGACAGTTGGCGAGCAGTACTTC. It is translated as CASQAGTVGEQYF. The chain uses TRBV6-5 and TRBJ2-7, with 7 bases matching TRBD1. The CDR3 has 13 amino acids. The ends lost 8 bases at V and 6 bases at J; junction bases unmatched: 10. Germline CDR1 is MNHEY and CDR2 is SVGAGI.

The V gene is TRBV7-9, the J gene TRBJ2-1; the D gene is possibly TRBD2 (5 bases). The CDR3 runs to 17 residues. Germline CDR1 SEHNR, CDR2 FQNEAQ (reference sequence). V was shortened by 5 bases and J by 0 bases, with 17 bases between the two germline ends. Written as DNA, the CDR3 is TGTGCCAGCAGCCCCCGGTCTAGCTTACCCTCCTACAATGAGCAGTTCTTC. It yields the protein CASSPRSSLPSYNEQFF.

The chain employs TRBV4-3 and TRBJ1-3; D uncertain. Germline V gene data show CDR1 as LGHNA and CDR2 as YSLEER. The V end lost 1 base, the J end lost 3 bases, and 10 bases lay between the germline ends. The CDR3 contains 15 residues. The CDR3 sequence: CASSQVTVSGNTIYF. DNA of the CDR3: TGCGCCAGCAGCCAAGTCACAGTGAGTGGAAACACCATATATTTT.

The genes are TRBV5-1 and TRBJ1-2, with no clear D. The germline V and J ends were trimmed by 0 bases and 7 bases, with 13 bases remaining between them. CDR1 is SGHRS, CDR2 YFSETQ, per germline. This CDR3 contains 14 residues. CDR3 sequence reads: CASSLAEPLFGYTF. CDR3 DNA: TGCGCCAGCAGCTTGGCAGAGCCGCTATTTGGCTACACCTTC.

This clone was seen just once. This chain uses TRBV19 with TRBJ1-1, with D perhaps matching TRBD1 (5 bases). This CDR3 is 14 amino acids long. CDR1 and CDR2 (germline): LNHDA, SQIVND (reference sequence). With 3 bases removed from V and 2 bases from J, the gap between germline ends came to 10 bases. The CDR3 spells CASSIGRANTEAFF. The CDR3 nucleotides read TGTGCCAGTAGTATCGGCAGGGCCAACACTGAAGCTTTCTTT.

The chain recombines TRBV28 with TRBJ1-2; D gene ambiguous. The germline CDR1 and CDR2 sequences are MDHEN and SYDVKM. The CDR3 extends over 14 amino acids. Trimming stripped 5 bases from V and 5 bases from J, with 15 bases between. The CDR3 loop reads CASSPPGPGYGYTF. The CDR3 nucleotides are TGTGCCAGCAGTCCTCCGGGCCCCGGGTATGGCTACACCTTC.

The chain couples TRBV5-4 to TRBJ2-5; 12 bases map to TRBD2. With 5 bases clipped from V and 4 bases from J, the junction kept 3 bases outside the gene matches. This CDR3 is built from 14 residues. CDR1 SGHNT and CDR2 YYREEE come from the germline V gene (reference sequence). The DNA of the CDR3 is TGTGCCAGCAGACTAGCGGGAGGCAGAGAGACCCAGTACTTC. It codes for CASRLAGGRETQYF.

The J gene is TRBJ2-3, the V gene TRBV5-1, with unresolved D. This CDR3 comprises 14 residues. Germline lookup yields CDR1 SGHRS and CDR2 YFSETQ. Trimming took off 0 bases at V and 2 bases at J, with 7 bases between the two ends. This CDR3 reads CASSLAGDTDTQYF. In DNA form, the CDR3 reads TGCGCCAGCAGCTTGGCCGGCGACACAGATACGCAGTATTTT.

The CDR3 reads CASRAWPDSYNEQFF. CDR3 bases: TGCGCCAGCCGCGCGTGGCCAGACTCCTACAATGAGCAGTTCTTC. The chain combines TRBV5-1 with TRBJ2-1, with D hard to call. CDR3 length: 15 residues. V lost 7 bases, J lost 0 bases, and 14 bases lay in between. The germline gives CDR1 SGHRS, CDR2 YFSETQ.

V gene TRBV6-1 combines with J gene TRBJ2-5; TRBD1 matches 10 bases. V shed 7 bases and J 3 bases; nucleotides not matched to a gene: 5. The CDR3 sequence is 14 residues long. CDR1 is MNHNS, CDR2 SASEGT, per germline. CDR3 protein: CASNPGTGEETQYF. The CDR3 DNA is TGTGCCAGCAACCCCGGGACAGGGGAAGAGACCCAGTACTTC.

The rearrangement uses TRBV6-5 and TRBJ2-7, with TRBD2 matching 9 bases. The CDR3 is made up of 14 amino acids. J was trimmed by 12 bases and V by 2 bases; bases with no gene match: 11. CDR1 and CDR2 (germline): MNHEY, SVGAGI. The CDR3: CASSYAGGRAGLYF. CDR3 DNA: TGTGCCAGCAGTTACGCGGGCGGGAGGGCCGGTCTGTACTTC.

This chain connects TRBV4-2 to TRBJ2-7; D is possibly TRBD1 (6 bases). Germline-derived CDR1 and CDR2 are LGHNA and YNFKEQ. The CDR3 length is 14 residues. Trimming removed 1 base at V and 2 bases at J, with 9 bases between. This CDR3 is CASSQVDRPYEQYF. DNA of the CDR3: TGTGCCAGCAGCCAAGTAGACAGGCCCTACGAGCAGTACTTC.

The chain employs TRBV5-1 and TRBJ2-5; TRBD2 might be the D (5 bases). CDR1 is SGHRS, CDR2 YFSETQ, per germline. V was shortened by 0 bases and J by 6 bases, with 9 bases between the two germline ends. This CDR3 spans 13 amino acids. CDR3 sequence reads: CASSLVPGKTQYF. Written as DNA, the CDR3 is TGCGCCAGCAGCTTGGTACCGGGGAAGACCCAGTACTTC. The whole variable domain, filled in from reference TRBV5-1 and TRBJ2-5, reads KAGVTQTPRYLIKTRGQQVTLSCSPISGHRSVSWYQQTPGQGLQFLFEYFSETQRNKGNFPGRFSGRQFSNSRSEMNVSTLELGDSALYLCASSLVPGKTQYFGPGTRLLVL.

The chain combines TRBV29-1 with TRBJ2-1, with D maybe TRBD2 (7 bases). CDR3 size: 14 residues. The V gene's germline CDR1 is SQVTM and CDR2 ANQGSEA. Trimming removed 3 bases from V and 3 bases from J, with 12 bases in between. In nucleotides, the CDR3 is TGCAGCGTTGACGGGGGGCTAAACTACAATGAGCAGTTCTTC. The encoded protein is CSVDGGLNYNEQFF.

This clone has only a few counts. The chain uses TRBV9 and TRBJ1-3, with D tentatively TRBD1 (6 bases). The CDR3 runs to 19 residues. CDR1 and CDR2 (germline): SGDLS, YYNGEE. The germline V and J ends were trimmed by 4 bases and 4 bases, with 27 bases remaining between them. The DNA for the CDR3 is TGTGCCAGCAGCCCAACGGGAGGGACTTCGGGACAACGCGGAAACACCATATATTTT. This translates into CASSPTGGTSGQRGNTIYF.

This rearrangement joins TRBV7-9 to TRBJ1-4; D call uncertain. This CDR3 contains 15 residues. V lost 1 base and J lost 0, with 6 bases in between. The germline V gene has CDR1 SEHNR and CDR2 FQNEAQ (reference sequence). The CDR3 loop is CASSLGQATNEKLFF. CDR3 coding DNA: TGTGCCAGCAGCTTAGGGCAGGCAACTAATGAAAAACTGTTTTTT.

This clone was seen once. This sequence joins TRBV4-1 and TRBJ1-1; weak D call: TRBD1 (6 bases). CDR1 is MGHRA and CDR2 is YSYEKL in the germline V gene. V lost 8 bases, J lost 1 base, and 14 bases lay in between. This CDR3 has 14 amino acids. The CDR3 here is CASSRGQPNTEAFF. The CDR3, as DNA: TGCGCCAGCTCGAGAGGACAGCCGAACACTGAAGCTTTCTTT.

The V gene is TRBV7-9, the J gene TRBJ2-5; 10 positions agree with TRBD2. J gave up 2 bases and V 5 bases, and 5 bases lay outside the gene matches. The CDR3 spans 15 residues. From germline, CDR1 is SEHNR and CDR2 FQNEAQ (reference sequence). Written as DNA, the CDR3 is TGTGCCAGCAGCCGAGGACTAGCGGAACAAGAGACCCAGTACTTC. It codes for CASSRGLAEQETQYF.

The V call is TRBV7-6, the J call TRBJ1-2, with 8 bases identical to TRBD1. Germline V gene sequence: CDR1 SGHVS, CDR2 FNYEAQ. V lost 1 base, J lost 6 bases, and 4 bases stayed unmatched. CDR3 length equals 14 residues. The CDR3 protein is CASSLGTGGDGYTF. The CDR3 DNA sequence: TGTGCCAGCAGCTTAGGAACAGGGGGAGATGGCTACACCTTC.

The chain carries TRBV19 and TRBJ1-3; D remains ambiguous. CDR1 LNHDA and CDR2 SQIVND come from the germline V gene (reference sequence). V gave up 7 bases and J gave up 0 bases, with 10 bases separating them. The CDR3 runs to 14 residues. In DNA form, the CDR3 reads TGTGCCAGTACCCCCGAGGTCTCTGGAAACACCATATATTTT. It is translated as CASTPEVSGNTIYF.

The rearrangement joins TRBV30 to TRBJ1-4, with D perhaps TRBD1 (6 bases). V gave up 5 bases and J gave up 5 bases, with 12 bases separating them. This CDR3 has 13 amino acids. Per germline, CDR1 GTSNPN and CDR2 SVGIG (reference sequence). In DNA form, the CDR3 reads TGTGCCTGGCAGACAGGCCCAAATGAAAAACTGTTTTTT. Its protein is CAWQTGPNEKLFF.

The chain has TRBV7-2 and TRBJ1-2, with 7 bases aligning to TRBD1. The CDR3 has 14 amino acids. Trimming at V came to 5 bases and at J to 4 bases, leaving 7 bases not matched to a gene. Germline CDR1 reads SGHTA; CDR2 reads FQGNSA. The CDR3 DNA is TGTGCCAGCAGCATAACAGGGGTTTCCTATGGCTACACCTTC. Translated, it gives CASSITGVSYGYTF.

This clone was observed a single time. The rearrangement uses TRBV5-6 and TRBJ1-3; no definite D call. CDR3 length: 14 amino acids. The germline V gene encodes CDR1 SGHDT and CDR2 YYEEEE. Deletions cut 0 bases from V and 3 bases from J, with 7 bases between. The CDR3 here is CASSLGGGGNTIYF. The CDR3 coding sequence is TGTGCCAGCAGCTTGGGTGGAGGTGGAAACACCATATATTTT.

The CDR3 reads CASKTQGDDTQYF. CDR3 nucleotides: TGTGCCAGCAAGACCCAGGGTGACGATACGCAGTATTTT. The V call is TRBV2, the J call TRBJ2-3, with a weak D call TRBD1 (5 bases). Deletions cut 7 bases from V and 6 bases from J, with 14 bases between. Per germline, CDR1 SNHLY and CDR2 FYNNEI. The CDR3 has 13 amino acids.

This clone was detected only once. V and J are TRBV14 and TRBJ2-6; 9 nucleotides line up with TRBD1. Germline CDR1 and CDR2: SGHDN and FVKESK. J lost 0 bases, V lost 4 bases, and 10 bases had no gene match. The CDR3 extends over 19 amino acids. CDR3: CASSLRGQGEISGANVLTF. For the CDR3, the DNA is TGTGCCAGCAGCCTCAGGGGACAGGGAGAAATCTCTGGGGCCAACGTCCTGACTTTC.

This sequence joins TRBV6-5 and TRBJ2-7; a possible D gene is TRBD1 (5 bases). V lost 6 bases, J lost 0 bases, and 9 bases lay in between. The CDR3 has 13 residues. Germline CDR1 and CDR2: MNHEY and SVGAGI. The DNA of the CDR3 is TGTGCCAGCAGGTGGGGCGGCTCCTACGAGCAGTACTTC. Translation gives CASRWGGSYEQYF.